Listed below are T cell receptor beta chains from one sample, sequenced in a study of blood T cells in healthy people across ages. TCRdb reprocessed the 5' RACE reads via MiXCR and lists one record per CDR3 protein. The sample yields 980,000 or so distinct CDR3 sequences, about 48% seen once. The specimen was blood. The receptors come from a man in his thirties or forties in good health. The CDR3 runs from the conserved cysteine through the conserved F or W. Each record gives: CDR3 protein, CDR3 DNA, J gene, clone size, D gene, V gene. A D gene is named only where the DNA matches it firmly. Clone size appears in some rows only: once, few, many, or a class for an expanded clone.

CDR3 protein: CSARDLAWVTDTQYF
CDR3 DNA: TGCAGTGCTAGGGACTTGGCTTGGGTGACAGATACGCAGTATTTT
J gene: TRBJ2-3
clone size: .
D gene: .
V gene: TRBV20-1

CDR3 protein: CASTRQGGQPQHF
CDR3 DNA: TGTGCCAGCACCCGACAGGGAGGTCAGCCCCAGCATTTT
J gene: TRBJ1-5
clone size: .
D gene: TRBD1
V gene: TRBV2

CDR3 protein: CASLSPGTTTYF
CDR3 DNA: TGTGCCAGCCTCTCCCCCGGGACTACAACGTATTTT
J gene: TRBJ2-3
clone size: .
D gene: TRBD2
V gene: TRBV6-2/TRBV6-3

CDR3 protein: CASSVVESSGGGYEQYF
CDR3 DNA: TGTGCCAGCAGCGTAGTCGAGTCTAGCGGGGGTGGTTACGAGCAGTACTTC
J gene: TRBJ2-7
clone size: many
D gene: TRBD2
V gene: TRBV9

CDR3 protein: CASRAGAGVYGYTF
CDR3 DNA: TGTGCCAGCAGAGCGGGTGCCGGAGTCTATGGCTACACCTTC
J gene: TRBJ1-2
clone size: few
D gene: .
V gene: TRBV6-6

CDR3 protein: CASSLAVGPYEQYF
CDR3 DNA: TGTGCCAGCAGTTTAGCGGTCGGCCCCTACGAGCAGTACTTC
J gene: TRBJ2-7
clone size: .
D gene: .
V gene: TRBV12-3/TRBV12-4

CDR3 protein: CASSPQDSLNTEAFF
CDR3 DNA: TGTGCCAGCAGCCCGCAGGACAGCTTGAACACTGAAGCTTTCTTT
J gene: TRBJ1-1
clone size: few
D gene: .
V gene: TRBV7-9

CDR3 protein: CSARDLRTGWEDTQYF
CDR3 DNA: TGCAGTGCTAGAGATCTTCGAACAGGGTGGGAAGATACGCAGTATTTT
J gene: TRBJ2-3
clone size: .
D gene: .
V gene: TRBV20-1

CDR3 protein: CASSARGSGGPGANVLTF
CDR3 DNA: TGTGCCAGCAGTGCACGAGGCTCAGGAGGCCCTGGGGCCAACGTCCTGACTTTC
J gene: TRBJ2-6
clone size: few
D gene: .
V gene: TRBV12-3/TRBV12-4

CDR3 protein: CSATPTGEQYF
CDR3 DNA: TGCAGTGCTACCCCCACGGGCGAGCAGTACTTC
J gene: TRBJ2-7
clone size: many
D gene: .
V gene: TRBV20-1

CDR3 protein: CASSLGSVGELSETQYF
CDR3 DNA: TGTGCCAGCAGTTTGGGGTCCGTGGGGGAGCTTTCAGAGACCCAGTACTTC
J gene: TRBJ2-5
clone size: .
D gene: .
V gene: TRBV12-3/TRBV12-4

CDR3 protein: CSARSSTYEQFF
CDR3 DNA: TGCAGTGCTAGATCCTCAACTTACGAGCAGTTCTTC
J gene: TRBJ2-1
clone size: .
D gene: .
V gene: TRBV20-1

CDR3 protein: CASSGGRVSSYEQYF
CDR3 DNA: TGTGCCAGCAGTGGAGGGAGGGTAAGCTCCTACGAGCAGTACTTC
J gene: TRBJ2-7
clone size: few
D gene: TRBD2
V gene: TRBV25-1

CDR3 protein: CASRTSAGTDTQYF
CDR3 DNA: TGTGCCAGCAGGACTAGCGCTGGCACAGATACGCAGTATTTT
J gene: TRBJ2-3
clone size: .
D gene: TRBD2
V gene: TRBV6-4

CDR3 protein: CASSTERVYEQYF
CDR3 DNA: TGTGCCAGCAGCACCGAACGGGTCTACGAGCAGTACTTC
J gene: TRBJ2-7
clone size: many
D gene: .
V gene: TRBV11-2

CDR3 protein: CASRQNGLGGYTF
CDR3 DNA: TGTGCCAGCAGGCAGAACGGGTTAGGCGGCTACACCTTC
J gene: TRBJ1-2
clone size: .
D gene: .
V gene: TRBV6-5

CDR3 protein: CATMGDGANVLTF
CDR3 DNA: TGTGCCACGATGGGGGACGGGGCCAACGTCCTGACTTTC
J gene: TRBJ2-6
clone size: .
D gene: .
V gene: TRBV24-1

CDR3 protein: CASSSPGRSLYEQYF
CDR3 DNA: TGTGCCAGCAGCTCGCCGGGACGGTCGCTCTACGAGCAGTACTTC
J gene: TRBJ2-7
clone size: .
D gene: .
V gene: TRBV7-9

CDR3 protein: CASTLHLTEGEQYF
CDR3 DNA: TGTGCCAGCACCTTACACCTTACTGAGGGGGAGCAGTACTTC
J gene: TRBJ2-5
clone size: .
D gene: .
V gene: TRBV12-3/TRBV12-4

CDR3 protein: CASSLAGVGDYGYTF
CDR3 DNA: TGTGCCAGCAGCTTGGCGGGGGTCGGAGACTATGGCTACACCTTC
J gene: TRBJ1-2
clone size: .
D gene: .
V gene: TRBV5-4

CDR3 protein: CASSQAGGGGVGEQYF
CDR3 DNA: TGTGCCAGCAGCCAAGCGGGGGGAGGAGGTGTAGGCGAGCAGTACTTC
J gene: TRBJ2-7
clone size: few
D gene: TRBD2
V gene: TRBV3-1

CDR3 protein: CASSQGFQGLDGELFF
CDR3 DNA: TGTGCCAGCAGCCAAGGATTCCAGGGGCTTGACGGGGAGCTGTTTTTT
J gene: TRBJ2-2
clone size: .
D gene: .
V gene: TRBV4-2